This TCR beta chain originates from a study of T cells expressing NK-cell markers. At the level of the study: Sorted CD3+CD56-NKG2C+, CD3+CD56+NKG2C- and CD3+CD56+NKG2C+ T cells were the source of the TCR beta repertoires. Seven HCMV-seropositive donors and one seronegative donor made up the eight sequenced donors. The study's findings and limits: What remained unclear was the HCMV specificity of expanded NKG2C+ T cell clones. Dominance of the CD3+CD56-NKG2C+ fraction by these clonotypes also held in several donors.

From the 5' RACE reads, TCRdb lists one entry per CDR3 protein and no DNA. The sample totals over 150,000 distinct CDR3 sequences. As to this clonotype: The target antigen is unknown.

This TCR derives from a woman between 45 and 60 years old in good health. Sequenced sample: blood T cells: a sorted CD56 or NKG2C T cell subset, CD4+ or CD8+ T cells, or bulk PBMC T cells (not recorded which).

CDR3 sequence reads: CASSDPGQGDTEAFF. This chain connects TRBV27 to TRBJ1-1; as DNA is missing, the TRBD1 call by TCRdb cannot be tested. The CDR3 is made up of 15 amino acids. Per germline, CDR1 MNHEY and CDR2 SMNVEV (reference sequence).